Described below is a single TCR beta chain sequence and its context. The target antigen is unknown. An end of the junction differs from the germline gene, which may be a read error. The CDR3 runs to 18 residues. Germline CDR1 and CDR2: KGHDR and SFDVKD. The record originates from a study of molecular identifiers for immune sequencing clone quantification. Looking at the study overall: Replicate RNA from approximately 20,000 or 100,000 naive CD8 T cells formed five aliquots; four were sequenced. General study findings and limits: Even with some 1 million naive cells present, spiked Jurkat TCR RNA from one cell was reportedly detectable. A shared barcode on identical TCR molecules could lead to underestimated sizes for highly expanded clones.

Methods described previously were used for bulk TCR libraries, and listed TCR primers were applied. MiXCR, applied by TCRdb to the PCR reads, yields one record per CDR3 protein. Among about 640,000 distinct CDR3 sequences listed, less than 20% were seen once. This rearrangement joins TRBV24-1 to TRBJ2-5; 13 positions agree with TRBD2. This sequence was found in a human donor in good health. Some libraries in this study had Jurkat cell RNA spiked in. Input material: naive CD8+ T cells from blood, with Jurkat cell RNA spiked in. Subset reported: FACS-sorted CD8+CD4-CCR7+CD45RA+ naive T cells. CDR3 sequence reads: CATSDPGLAGEKQGTQYF. CDR3 in DNA: TGTGCCACCAGTGATCCCGGACTAGCGGGAGAAAAACAAGGGACCCAGTACTTC.